This T cell receptor (beta chain) was sequenced for a study of cytomegalovirus exposure and HLA in healthy donors. PCR primers comprised 60 Vbeta and 13 Jbeta primers. Repertoires were generated with immunoSEQ multiplex PCR, while TCRdb's copy carries only in-frame clones and drops some. The profile covers about 240,000 clones, with roughly 81% appearing a single time and 0.24% taken by the ten largest. CDR3 length: 14 amino acids. J lost 4 bases, V lost 3 bases, and 4 bases had no gene match. In germline, CDR1 is WSHSY, CDR2 SAAADI. This sequence joins TRBV10-2 and TRBJ1-1; TRBD1 matches at 8 bases. The TCR comes from a girl aged 2-9 years in good health and CMV-seronegative. Input material: PBMCs. DNA of the CDR3: TGCGCCAGCAGTGACAGGGGGCGGGCCACTGAAGCTTTCTTT. The encoded protein is CASSDRGRATEAFF.